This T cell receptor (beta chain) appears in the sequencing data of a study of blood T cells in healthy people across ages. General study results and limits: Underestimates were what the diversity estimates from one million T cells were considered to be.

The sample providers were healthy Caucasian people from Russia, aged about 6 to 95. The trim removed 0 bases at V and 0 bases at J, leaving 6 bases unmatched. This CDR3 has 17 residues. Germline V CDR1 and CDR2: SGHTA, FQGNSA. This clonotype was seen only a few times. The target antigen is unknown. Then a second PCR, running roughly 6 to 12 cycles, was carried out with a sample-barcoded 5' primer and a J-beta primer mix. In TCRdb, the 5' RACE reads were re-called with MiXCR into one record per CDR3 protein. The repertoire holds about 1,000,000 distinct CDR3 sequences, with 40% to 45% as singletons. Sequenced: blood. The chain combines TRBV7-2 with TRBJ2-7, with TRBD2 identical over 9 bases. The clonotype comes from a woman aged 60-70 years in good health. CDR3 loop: CASSLAEREVYSYEQYF. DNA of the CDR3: TGTGCCAGCAGCTTAGCGGAGCGGGAGGTATACTCCTACGAGCAGTACTTC.